This T cell receptor (beta chain) came from a study of blood T cells in healthy people across ages. After removal of 6 bases from V and 4 bases from J, the junction contained 10 bases not matched to a gene. The CDR3 contains 15 residues. From germline, CDR1 is MNHNS and CDR2 SASEGT. Through a sample-barcoded 5' primer and a J-beta primer mix, a second PCR was run for roughly 6 to 12 cycles. TCRdb re-analysed the 5' RACE reads in MiXCR, keeping a single row per CDR3 protein. This sample has some 560,000 distinct CDR3 sequences, with about 27% found just once. This sample was also put to use in a study of T cells of mothers and their children.

The chain uses TRBV6-1 and TRBJ2-5; 8 bases are a match to TRBD2. This sequence originates from a boy aged 2 to 10 in good health. The sequenced sample consisted of blood. CDR3 nucleotides: TGTGCCAGCAGGGGAACTAGCGGCCTATTAGAGACCCAGTACTTC. Protein: CASRGTSGLLETQYF.